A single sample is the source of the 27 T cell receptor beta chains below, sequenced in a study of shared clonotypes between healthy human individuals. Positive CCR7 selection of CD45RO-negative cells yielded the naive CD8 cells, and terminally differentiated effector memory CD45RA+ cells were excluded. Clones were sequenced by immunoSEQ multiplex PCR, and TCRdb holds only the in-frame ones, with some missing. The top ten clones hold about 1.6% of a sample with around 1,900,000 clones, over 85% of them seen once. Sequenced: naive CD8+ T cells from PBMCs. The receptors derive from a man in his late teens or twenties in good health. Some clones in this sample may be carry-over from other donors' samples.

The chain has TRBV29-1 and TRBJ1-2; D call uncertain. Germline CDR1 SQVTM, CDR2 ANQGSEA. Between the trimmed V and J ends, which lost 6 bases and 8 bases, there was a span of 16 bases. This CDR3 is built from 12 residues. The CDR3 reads CSVNTEPRGYTF. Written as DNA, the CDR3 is TGCAGCGTGAACACCGAACCTAGGGGCTACACCTTC. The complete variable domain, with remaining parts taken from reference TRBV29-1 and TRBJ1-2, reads SAVISQKPSRDICQRGTSLTIQCQVDSQVTMMFWYRQQPGQSLTLIATANQGSEATYESGFVIDKFPISRPNLTFSTLTVSNMSPEDSSIYLCSVNTEPRGYTFGSGTRLTVV.

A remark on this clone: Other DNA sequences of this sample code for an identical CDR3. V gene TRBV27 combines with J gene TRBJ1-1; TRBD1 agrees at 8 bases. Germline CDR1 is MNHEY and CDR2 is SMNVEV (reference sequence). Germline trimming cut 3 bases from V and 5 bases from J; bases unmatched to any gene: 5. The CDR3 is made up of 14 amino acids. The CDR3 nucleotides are TGTGCCAGCAGTTTCACAGGGGGTTCAACTGAAGCTTTCTTT. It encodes CASSFTGGSTEAFF.

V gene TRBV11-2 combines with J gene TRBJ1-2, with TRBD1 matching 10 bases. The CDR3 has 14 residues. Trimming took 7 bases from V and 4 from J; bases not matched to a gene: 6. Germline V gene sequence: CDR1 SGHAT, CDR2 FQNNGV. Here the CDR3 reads CASTGDRGRYGYTF. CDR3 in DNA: TGTGCCAGCACCGGGGACAGGGGTCGCTATGGCTACACCTTC.

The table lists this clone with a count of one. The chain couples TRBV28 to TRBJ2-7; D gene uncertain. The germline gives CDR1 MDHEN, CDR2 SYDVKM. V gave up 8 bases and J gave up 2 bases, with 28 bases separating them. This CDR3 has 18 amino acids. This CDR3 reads CASGYKIWVQIGTYEQYF. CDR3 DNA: TGTGCCAGCGGGTATAAGATATGGGTTCAAATTGGGACCTACGAGCAGTACTTC. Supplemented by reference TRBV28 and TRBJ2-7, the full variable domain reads DVKVTQSSRYLVKRTGEKVFLECVQDMDHENMFWYRQDPGLGLRLIYFSYDVKMKEKGDIPEGYSVSREKKERFSLILESASTNQTSMYLCASGYKIWVQIGTYEQYFGPGTRLTVT.

This CDR3 is CASRPGLAGVAGELFF. In DNA form, the CDR3 reads TGCGCCAGCAGACCGGGACTAGCGGGAGTGGCCGGGGAGCTGTTTTTT. This chain joins TRBV4-3 and TRBJ2-2; the match to TRBD2 covers 14 bases. This CDR3 region has 16 residues. Germline trimming cut 6 bases from V and 6 bases from J; bases unmatched to any gene: 6. Germline CDR1 is LGHNA and CDR2 is YSLEER.

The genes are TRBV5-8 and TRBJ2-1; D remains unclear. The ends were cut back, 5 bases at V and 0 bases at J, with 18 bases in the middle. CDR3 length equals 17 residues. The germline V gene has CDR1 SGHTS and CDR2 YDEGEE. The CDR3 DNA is TGTGCCAGCAGGGGTTGGGTGGGGTCCCGCTCCTACAATGAGCAGTTCTTC. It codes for CASRGWVGSRSYNEQFF.

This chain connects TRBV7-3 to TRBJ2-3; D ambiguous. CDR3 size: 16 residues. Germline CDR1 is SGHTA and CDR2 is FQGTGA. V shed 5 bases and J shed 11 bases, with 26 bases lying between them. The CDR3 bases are TGTGCCAGCAGCCCCGGTTTTAGATCCACCCCTCTCGTGCAGTATTTT. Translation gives CASSPGFRSTPLVQYF.

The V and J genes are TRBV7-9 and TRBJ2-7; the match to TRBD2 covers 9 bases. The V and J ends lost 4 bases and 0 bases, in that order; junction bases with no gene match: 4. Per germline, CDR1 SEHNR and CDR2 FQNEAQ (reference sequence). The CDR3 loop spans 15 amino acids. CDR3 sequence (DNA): TGTGCCAGCAGCTCAGCGGGGGGATCCTCCTACGAGCAGTACTTC. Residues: CASSSAGGSSYEQYF.

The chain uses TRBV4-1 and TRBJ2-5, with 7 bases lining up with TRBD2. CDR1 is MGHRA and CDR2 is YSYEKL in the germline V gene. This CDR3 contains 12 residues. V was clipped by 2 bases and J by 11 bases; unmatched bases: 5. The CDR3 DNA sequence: TGCGCCAGCAGCCAATTGGGGGGGGAGCAGTACTTC. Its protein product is CASSQLGGEQYF.

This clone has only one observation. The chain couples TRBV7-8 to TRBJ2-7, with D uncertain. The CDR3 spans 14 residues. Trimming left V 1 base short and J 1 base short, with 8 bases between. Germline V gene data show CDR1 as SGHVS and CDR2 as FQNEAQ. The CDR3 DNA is TGTGCCAGCAGCTTAGGTCCGTTGTCCTACGAGCAGTACTTC. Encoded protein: CASSLGPLSYEQYF.

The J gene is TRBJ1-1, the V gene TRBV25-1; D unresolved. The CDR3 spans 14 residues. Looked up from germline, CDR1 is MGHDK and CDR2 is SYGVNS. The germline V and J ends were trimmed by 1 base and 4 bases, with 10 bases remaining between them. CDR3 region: CASSESGVATEAFF. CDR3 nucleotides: TGTGCCAGCAGTGAATCTGGGGTAGCCACTGAAGCTTTCTTT.

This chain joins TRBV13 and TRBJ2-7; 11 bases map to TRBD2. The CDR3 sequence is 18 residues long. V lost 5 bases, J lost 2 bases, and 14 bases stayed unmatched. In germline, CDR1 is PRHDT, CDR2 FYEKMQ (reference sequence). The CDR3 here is CASSRSGGLADETYEQYF. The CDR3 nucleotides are TGTGCCAGCAGCCGCTCGGGGGGACTAGCGGATGAAACCTACGAGCAGTACTTC.

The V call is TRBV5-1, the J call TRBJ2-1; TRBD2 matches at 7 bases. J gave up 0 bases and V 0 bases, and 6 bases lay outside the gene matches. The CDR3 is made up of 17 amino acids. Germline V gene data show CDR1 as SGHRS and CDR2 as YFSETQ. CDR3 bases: TGCGCCAGCAGCTTGGGGGACTACCCGAGCTCCTACAATGAGCAGTTCTTC. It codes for CASSLGDYPSSYNEQFF.

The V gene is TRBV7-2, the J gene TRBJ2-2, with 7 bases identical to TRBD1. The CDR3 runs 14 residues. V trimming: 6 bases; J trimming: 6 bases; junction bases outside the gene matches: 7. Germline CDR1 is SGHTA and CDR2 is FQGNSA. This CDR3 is CASSWSGGSGELFF. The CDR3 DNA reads TGTGCCAGCAGTTGGTCAGGGGGTTCCGGGGAGCTGTTTTTT.

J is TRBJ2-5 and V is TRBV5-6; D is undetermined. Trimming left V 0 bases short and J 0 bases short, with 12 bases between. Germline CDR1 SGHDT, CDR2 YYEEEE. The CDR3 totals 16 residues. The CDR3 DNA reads TGTGCCAGCAGCTTGGAGGCGATTCTGTACCAAGAGACCCAGTACTTC. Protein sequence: CASSLEAILYQETQYF. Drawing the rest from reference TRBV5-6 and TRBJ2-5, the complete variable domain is DAGVTQSPTHLIKTRGQQVTLRCSPKSGHDTVSWYQQALGQGPQFIFQYYEEEERQRGNFPDRFSGHQFPNYSSELNVNALLLGDSALYLCASSLEAILYQETQYFGPGTRLLVL.

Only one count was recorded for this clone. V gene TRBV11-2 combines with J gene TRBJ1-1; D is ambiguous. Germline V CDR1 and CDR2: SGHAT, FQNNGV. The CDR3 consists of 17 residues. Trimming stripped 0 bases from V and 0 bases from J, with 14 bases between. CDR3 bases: TGTGCCAGCAGCTTAGACCCTAAGTCGGTTTTGAACACTGAAGCTTTCTTT. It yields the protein CASSLDPKSVLNTEAFF.

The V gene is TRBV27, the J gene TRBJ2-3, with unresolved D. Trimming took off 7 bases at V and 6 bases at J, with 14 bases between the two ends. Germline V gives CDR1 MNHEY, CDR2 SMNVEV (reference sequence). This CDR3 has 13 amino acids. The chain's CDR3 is CASKGFMGDTQYF. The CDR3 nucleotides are TGTGCCAGCAAAGGATTCATGGGGGATACGCAGTATTTT.

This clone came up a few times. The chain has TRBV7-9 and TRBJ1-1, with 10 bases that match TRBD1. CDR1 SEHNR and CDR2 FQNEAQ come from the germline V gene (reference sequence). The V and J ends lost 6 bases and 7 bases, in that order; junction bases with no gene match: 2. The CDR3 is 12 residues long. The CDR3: CASRGQGNEAFF. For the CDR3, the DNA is TGTGCCAGCAGGGGACAGGGGAATGAAGCTTTCTTT.

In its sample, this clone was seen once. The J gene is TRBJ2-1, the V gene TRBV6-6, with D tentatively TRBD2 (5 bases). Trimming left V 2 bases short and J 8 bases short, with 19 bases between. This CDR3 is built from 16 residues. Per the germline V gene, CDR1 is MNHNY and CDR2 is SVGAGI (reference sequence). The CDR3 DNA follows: TGTGCCAGCAGTTACCCCTCGGTGCTAGCTGGCGATGAGCAGTTCTTC. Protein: CASSYPSVLAGDEQFF.

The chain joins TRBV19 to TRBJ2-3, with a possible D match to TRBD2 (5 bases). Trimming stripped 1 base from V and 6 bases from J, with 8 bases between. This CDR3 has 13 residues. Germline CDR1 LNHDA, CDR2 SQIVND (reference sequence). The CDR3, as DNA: TGTGCCAGTAGTATAGTCGGACTGGATACGCAGTATTTT. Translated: CASSIVGLDTQYF.

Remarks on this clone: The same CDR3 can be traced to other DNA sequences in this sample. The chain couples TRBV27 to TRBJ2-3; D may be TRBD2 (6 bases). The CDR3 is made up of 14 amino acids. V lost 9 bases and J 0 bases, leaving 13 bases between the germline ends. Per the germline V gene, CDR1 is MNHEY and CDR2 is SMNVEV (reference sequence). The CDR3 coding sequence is TGTGCCAGTAGGGACTCCACTAGCACAGATACGCAGTATTTT. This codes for CASRDSTSTDTQYF.

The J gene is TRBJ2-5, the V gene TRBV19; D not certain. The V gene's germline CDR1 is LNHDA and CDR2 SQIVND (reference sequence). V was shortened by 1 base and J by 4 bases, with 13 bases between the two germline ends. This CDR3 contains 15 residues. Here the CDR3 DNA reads TGTGCCAGTAGTATAGTCGGCAATGGCCCAGAGACCCAGTACTTC. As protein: CASSIVGNGPETQYF.

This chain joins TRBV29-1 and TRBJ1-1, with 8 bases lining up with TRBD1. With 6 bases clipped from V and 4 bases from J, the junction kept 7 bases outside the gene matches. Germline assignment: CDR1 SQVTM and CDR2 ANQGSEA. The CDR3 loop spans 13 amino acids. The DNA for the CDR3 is TGCAGCGTCCGACAGGGGTTGGGCACTGAAGCTTTCTTT. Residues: CSVRQGLGTEAFF. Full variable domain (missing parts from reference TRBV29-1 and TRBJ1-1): SAVISQKPSRDICQRGTSLTIQCQVDSQVTMMFWYRQQPGQSLTLIATANQGSEATYESGFVIDKFPISRPNLTFSTLTVSNMSPEDSSIYLCSVRQGLGTEAFFGQGTRLTVV.

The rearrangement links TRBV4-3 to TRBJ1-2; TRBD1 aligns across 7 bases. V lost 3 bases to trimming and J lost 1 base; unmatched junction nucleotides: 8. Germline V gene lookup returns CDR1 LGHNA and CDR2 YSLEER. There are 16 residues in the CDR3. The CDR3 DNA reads TGCGCCAGCAGCCAGGGCACCGGGACAGATAACTATGGCTACACCTTC. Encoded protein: CASSQGTGTDNYGYTF.

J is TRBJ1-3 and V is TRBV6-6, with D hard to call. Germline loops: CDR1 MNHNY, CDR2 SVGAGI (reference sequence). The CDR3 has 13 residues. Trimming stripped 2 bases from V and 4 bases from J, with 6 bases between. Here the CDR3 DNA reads TGTGCCAGCAGTTACAGGGAAGGAAACACCATATATTTT. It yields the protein CASSYREGNTIYF.

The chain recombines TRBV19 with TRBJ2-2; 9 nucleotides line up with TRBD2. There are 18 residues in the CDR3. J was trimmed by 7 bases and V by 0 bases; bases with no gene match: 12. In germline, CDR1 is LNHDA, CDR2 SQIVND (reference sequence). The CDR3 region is CASSIDRRLAGSLGELFF. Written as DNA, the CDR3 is TGTGCCAGTAGTATAGATCGGCGGCTAGCGGGAAGTCTCGGGGAGCTGTTTTTT.

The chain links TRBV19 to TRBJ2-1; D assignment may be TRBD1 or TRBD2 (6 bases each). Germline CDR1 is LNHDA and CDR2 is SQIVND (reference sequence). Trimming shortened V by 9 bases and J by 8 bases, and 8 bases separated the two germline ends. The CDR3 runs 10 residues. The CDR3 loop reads CASGGDEQFF. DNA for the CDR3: TGTGCCAGCGGGGGCGATGAGCAGTTCTTC.